This T cell receptor (beta chain) was observed in a study of Ad26.COV2.S vaccination and SARS-CoV-2 variants. At the level of the study: The study gave Ad26.COV2.S intramuscularly, once or twice 56 days apart.

Treatment: roughly 19 received Ad26.COV2.S at low or high dose, single or two shots; about 5 received placebo; per-sample allocation not given. Day 63 following the first vaccine or placebo injection was when the samples were taken. An adult of 18-55 years in Boston served as donor. About this clone: Antigen specificity is unknown.

The method was immunoSEQ multiplex PCR; TCRdb's version includes in-frame clones alone and lacks a portion of them. Of about 430,000 clones in the sample, 80% to 95% are singletons; the top ten hold 12%. Trimming cost V 4 bases and J 1 base; bases outside gene matches: 6. This CDR3 region has 15 residues. The germline V gene encodes CDR1 SGHRS and CDR2 YFSETQ. General study points: Responses of spike-specific T cells (both CD8+ and CD4+) reportedly showed substantial breadth after vaccination. The placebo group had lower spike-specific TCR breadth than the vaccine recipients did.

The gene calls are TRBV5-1 and TRBJ1-1, with TRBD1 matching over 8 bases. The sequenced sample was peripheral blood, obtained in a trial of Ad26.COV2.S vaccine versus placebo. This TCR was sampled from a person aged 18-65 years who received the Ad26.COV2.S COVID-19 vaccine or a placebo. CDR3 sequence reads: CASSPRQGSNTEAFF. The CDR3 nucleotides read TGCGCCAGCAGCCCCAGACAGGGGTCGAACACTGAAGCTTTCTTT.